The rows below give T cell receptor beta chains drawn from one sample of a study of CD8+ T cells in alopecia areata. TCRdb's table, derived via immunoSEQ multiplex PCR, lists solely in-frame clones and lacks some. The sample comprises 140,000 or so clones, around 49% of which are singletons, and over 0.75% rests with the top ten. The input for sequencing was CD4+ T cells sorted from blood, taken at week 0. Receptors were obtained from a human donor with alopecia areata. CDR3s include the opening cysteine and the closing phenylalanine or tryptophan. Fields, in order: clone size, J gene, V gene, D gene, CDR3 length, CDR3 DNA, CDR3 protein. D genes are given only for firm matches. Not all rows give a size; the values are once, few, many and, for expanded clones, a class.

NA TRBJ1-5 TRBV30 NA 14 TGTGCCTGGAGCCGGAGGCAGCAAACTCAGCCCCAGCATTTT CAWSRRQQTQPQHF
NA TRBJ2-3 TRBV30 NA 11 TGTGCCTGGAATCCCAGAGATACGCAGTATTTT CAWNPRDTQYF
NA TRBJ2-7 TRBV4-3 TRBD1 16 TGCGCCAGCAGCCAAGACCCGAGGGACAGGGTTTACGAGCAGTACTTC CASSQDPRDRVYEQYF
few TRBJ1-2 TRBV15 TRBD1 18 TGTGCCACCAGCAGAGATGTAATCGCGACAGGGGGAGAGGATGGCTACACCTTC CATSRDVIATGGEDGYTF
NA TRBJ1-1 TRBV4-1 NA 13 TGCGCCAGCAGCCAAGATAGGCGGCAAGAAGCTTTCTTT CASSQDRRQEAFF
NA TRBJ1-4 TRBV30 NA 16 TGTGCCTCGGATAGTCACTTCGGACAGCCTAATGAAAAACTGTTTTTT CASDSHFGQPNEKLFF
NA TRBJ2-7 TRBV4-1 TRBD2 13 TGCGCCAGCGCCGAGCGGGGTTCCTACGAGCAGTACTTC CASAERGSYEQYF
NA TRBJ1-5 TRBV7-2 NA 12 TGTGCCAGCAGCGTGGGGGGTCAGCCCCAGCATTTT CASSVGGQPQHF
few TRBJ2-2 TRBV30 TRBD2 17 TGTGCCTGGAGTGTCCATTTCAGCGGGAGGGACACCGGGGAGCTGTTTTTT CAWSVHFSGRDTGELFF
once TRBJ2-7 TRBV18 NA 14 TGTGCCAGCTCACCAGGTACCTCGGGGTACGAGCAGTACTTC CASSPGTSGYEQYF
few TRBJ1-2 TRBV30 NA 16 TGTGCCTGGATTGGGACTCGCCGTCCTTTCTCCTATGGCTACACCTTC CAWIGTRRPFSYGYTF
NA TRBJ2-5 TRBV28 NA 10 TGTGCCAGCAGCCGGGAGACCCAGTACTTC CASSRETQYF
NA TRBJ1-1 TRBV30 TRBD1 15 TGTGCCTGGAGCGAAGAAACGACGACCGGGACAGGCGCTTTCTTT CAWSEETTTGTGAFF
NA TRBJ2-3 TRBV9 TRBD1 16 TGTGCCAGCAGCCCCATACAGGGGGCTAGCACAGATACGCAGTATTTT CASSPIQGASTDTQYF
NA TRBJ2-7 TRBV6-6 TRBD1 15 TGTGCCAGCAGTTACAAGGGACAGACAGACTACGAGCAGTACTTC CASSYKGQTDYEQYF
NA TRBJ2-5 TRBV7-2 NA 14 TGTGCCAGCAGCGCGGGGCAGGGGTTTATGGCCCAGTACTTC CASSAGQGFMAQYF
NA TRBJ2-3 TRBV4-2 NA 16 TGTGCCAGCAGCCAACCCGAACTTAGCTGGGCAGATACGCAGTATTTT CASSQPELSWADTQYF
few TRBJ2-2 TRBV5-1 NA 15 TGCGCCAGCAGCTTGGTGGCAGGGAACACCGGGGAGCTGTTTTTT CASSLVAGNTGELFF
few TRBJ1-1 TRBV7-3 NA 14 TGTGCCAGCAGGACGTCCCCTGGGACCACTGAAGCTTTCTTT CASRTSPGTTEAFF
NA TRBJ2-2 TRBV2 NA 15 TGTGCCAGCAGTGTTACACACCTCAACACCGGGGAGCTGTTTTTT CASSVTHLNTGELFF
NA TRBJ1-2 TRBV29-1 NA 12 TGCAGCGTTGAGGTGGGGGACTATGGCTACACCTTC CSVEVGDYGYTF
few TRBJ1-2 TRBV2 NA 14 TGTGCCAGCGGGCGGGAGGTCCCTAACTATGGCTACACCTTC CASGREVPNYGYTF
few TRBJ2-1 TRBV2 TRBD2 15 TGTGCCAGCAGCCCCACGACTAGCGGGAGGGATGAGCAGTTCTTC CASSPTTSGRDEQFF
NA TRBJ1-2 TRBV2 NA 13 TGTGCCAGCAGTGTGGAGGGGTTCAGTGGCTACACCTTC CASSVEGFSGYTF
NA TRBJ2-3 TRBV11-3 NA 14 TGTGCCAGCGGCAAGGGCAGGCGAACAGATACGCAGTATTTT CASGKGRRTDTQYF
NA TRBJ1-2 TRBV29-1 NA 14 TGCAGCGTTGATATGGGGGCGTTAGGATATGGCTACACCTTC CSVDMGALGYGYTF
NA TRBJ1-5 TRBV18 NA 13 TGTGCCAGCTCACCAGGTAGGGCGGAGCCCCAGCATTTT CASSPGRAEPQHF
NA TRBJ1-1 TRBV28 NA 15 TGTGCCAGCAGAAGGAGGGTCGTATCGAACACTGAAGCTTTCTTT CASRRRVVSNTEAFF
few TRBJ2-5 TRBV29-1 TRBD2 13 TGCAGCGTTGATTTGGCTAGCGGAGAGACCCAGTACTTC CSVDLASGETQYF